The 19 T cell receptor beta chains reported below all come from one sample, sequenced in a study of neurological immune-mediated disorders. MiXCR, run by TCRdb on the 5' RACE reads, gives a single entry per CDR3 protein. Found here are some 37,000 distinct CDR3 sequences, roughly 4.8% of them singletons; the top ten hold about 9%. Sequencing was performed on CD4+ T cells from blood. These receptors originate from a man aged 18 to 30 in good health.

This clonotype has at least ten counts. CDR3 amino acids: CSARKGQGHNTGELFF. The DNA of the CDR3 is TGCAGTGCTAGAAAGGGACAGGGTCATAACACCGGGGAGCTGTTTTTT. The chain joins TRBV20-1 to TRBJ2-2; TRBD1 matches at 9 bases. The CDR3 is made up of 16 amino acids. J lost 2 bases, V lost 2 bases, and 6 bases had no gene match. The germline V gene encodes CDR1 DFQATT and CDR2 SNEGSKA (reference sequence).

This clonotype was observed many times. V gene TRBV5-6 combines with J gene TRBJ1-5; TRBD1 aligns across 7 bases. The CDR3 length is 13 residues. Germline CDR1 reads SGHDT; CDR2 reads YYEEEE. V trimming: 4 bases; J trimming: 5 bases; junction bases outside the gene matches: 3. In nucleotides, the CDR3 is TGTGCCAGCAGCACAGGGGAGGATCAGCCCCAGCATTTT. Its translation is CASSTGEDQPQHF.

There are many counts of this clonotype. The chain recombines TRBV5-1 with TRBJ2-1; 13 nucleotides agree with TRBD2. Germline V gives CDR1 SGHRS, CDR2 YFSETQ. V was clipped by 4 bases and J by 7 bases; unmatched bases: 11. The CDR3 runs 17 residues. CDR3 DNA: TGCGCCAGCAGCACCGGGACTAGCGGGGTAAGAGGAAATGAGCAGTTCTTC. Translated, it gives CASSTGTSGVRGNEQFF.

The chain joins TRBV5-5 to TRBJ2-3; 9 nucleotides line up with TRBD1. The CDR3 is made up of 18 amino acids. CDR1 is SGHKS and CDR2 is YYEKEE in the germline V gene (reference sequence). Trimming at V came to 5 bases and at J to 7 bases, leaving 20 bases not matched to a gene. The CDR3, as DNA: TGTGCCAGCAGACTCTGGCGAGGGGGACAGGGTGAAGTATATACGCAGTATTTT. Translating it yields CASRLWRGGQGEVYTQYF.

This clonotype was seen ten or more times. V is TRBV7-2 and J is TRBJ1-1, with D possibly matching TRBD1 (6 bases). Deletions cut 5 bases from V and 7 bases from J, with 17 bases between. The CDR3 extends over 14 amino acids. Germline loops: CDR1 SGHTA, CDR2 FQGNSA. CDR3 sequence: CASSTYTRGGEAFF. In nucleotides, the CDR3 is TGTGCCAGCAGCACCTATACGAGGGGGGGTGAAGCTTTCTTT. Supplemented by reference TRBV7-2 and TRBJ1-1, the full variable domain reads GAGVSQSPSNKVTEKGKDVELRCDPISGHTALYWYRQSLGQGLEFLIYFQGNSAPDKSGLPSDRFSAERTGGSVSTLTIQRTQQEDSAVYLCASSTYTRGGEAFFGQGTRLTVV.

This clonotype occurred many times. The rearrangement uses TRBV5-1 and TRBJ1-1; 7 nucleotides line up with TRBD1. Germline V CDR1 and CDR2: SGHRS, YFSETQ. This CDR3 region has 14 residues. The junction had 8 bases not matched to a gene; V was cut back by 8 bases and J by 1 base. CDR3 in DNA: TGCGCCAGTTACCCGGGACAGACGAACACTGAAGCTTTCTTT. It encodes CASYPGQTNTEAFF.

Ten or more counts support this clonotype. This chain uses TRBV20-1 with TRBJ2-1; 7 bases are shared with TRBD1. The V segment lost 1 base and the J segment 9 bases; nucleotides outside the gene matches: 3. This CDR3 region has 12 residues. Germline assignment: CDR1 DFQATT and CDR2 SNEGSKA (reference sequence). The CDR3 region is CSARGTGGEQFF. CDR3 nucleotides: TGCAGTGCTAGAGGGACAGGTGGTGAGCAGTTCTTC.

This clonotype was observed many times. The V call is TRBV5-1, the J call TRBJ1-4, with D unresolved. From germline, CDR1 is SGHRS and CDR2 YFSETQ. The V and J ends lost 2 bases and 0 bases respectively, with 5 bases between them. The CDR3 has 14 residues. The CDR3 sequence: CASSFDSTNEKLFF. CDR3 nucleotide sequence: TGCGCCAGCAGCTTCGATTCAACTAATGAAAAACTGTTTTTT.

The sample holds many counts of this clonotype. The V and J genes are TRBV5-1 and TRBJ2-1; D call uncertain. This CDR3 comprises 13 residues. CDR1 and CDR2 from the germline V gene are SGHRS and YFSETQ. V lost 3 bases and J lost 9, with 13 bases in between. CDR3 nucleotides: TGCGCCAGCAGCTCTTCACGGAACGGTGAGCAGTTCTTC. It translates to CASSSSRNGEQFF.

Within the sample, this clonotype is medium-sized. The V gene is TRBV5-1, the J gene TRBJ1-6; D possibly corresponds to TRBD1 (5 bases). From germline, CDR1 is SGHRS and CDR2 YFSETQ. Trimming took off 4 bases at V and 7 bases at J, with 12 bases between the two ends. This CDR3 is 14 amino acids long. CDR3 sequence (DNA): TGCGCCAGCAGCGTCGGGACGCAGAATTCACCCCTCCACTTT. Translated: CASSVGTQNSPLHF.

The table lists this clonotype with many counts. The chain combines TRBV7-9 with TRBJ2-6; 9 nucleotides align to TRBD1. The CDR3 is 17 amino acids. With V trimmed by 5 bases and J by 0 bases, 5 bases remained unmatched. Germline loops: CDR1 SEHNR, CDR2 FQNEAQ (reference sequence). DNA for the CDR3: TGTGCCAGCAGCCCGGGACAGGGAGACTCTGGGGCCAACGTCCTGACTTTC. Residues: CASSPGQGDSGANVLTF.

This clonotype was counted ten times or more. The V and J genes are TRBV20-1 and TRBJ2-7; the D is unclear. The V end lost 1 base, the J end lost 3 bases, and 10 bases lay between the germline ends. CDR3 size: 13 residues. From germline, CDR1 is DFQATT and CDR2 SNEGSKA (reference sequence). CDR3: CSARAAADYEQYF. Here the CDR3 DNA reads TGCAGTGCTAGAGCGGCGGCAGACTACGAGCAGTACTTC.

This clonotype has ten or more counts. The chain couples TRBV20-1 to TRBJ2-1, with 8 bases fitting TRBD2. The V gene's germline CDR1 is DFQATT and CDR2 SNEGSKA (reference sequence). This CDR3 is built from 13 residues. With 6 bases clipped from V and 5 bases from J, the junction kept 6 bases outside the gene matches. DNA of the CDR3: TGCAGTGCCCCGGGACTAGGCCACAATGAGCAGTTCTTC. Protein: CSAPGLGHNEQFF.

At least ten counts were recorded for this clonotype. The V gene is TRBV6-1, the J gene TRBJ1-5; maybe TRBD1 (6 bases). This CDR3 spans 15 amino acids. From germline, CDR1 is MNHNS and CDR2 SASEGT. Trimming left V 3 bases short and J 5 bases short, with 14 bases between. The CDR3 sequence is CASSDHTGSYQPQHF. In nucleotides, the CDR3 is TGTGCCAGCAGTGATCATACAGGGTCGTATCAGCCCCAGCATTTT.

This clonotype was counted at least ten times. CDR3 region: CASAGEETQYF. DNA of the CDR3: TGTGCCAGCGCCGGCGAAGAGACCCAGTACTTC. This rearrangement joins TRBV7-2 to TRBJ2-5; D remains ambiguous. V dropped 8 bases and J dropped 3 bases, with 7 bases sitting between them. The CDR3 sequence is 11 residues long. Germline V gene data show CDR1 as SGHTA and CDR2 as FQGNSA.

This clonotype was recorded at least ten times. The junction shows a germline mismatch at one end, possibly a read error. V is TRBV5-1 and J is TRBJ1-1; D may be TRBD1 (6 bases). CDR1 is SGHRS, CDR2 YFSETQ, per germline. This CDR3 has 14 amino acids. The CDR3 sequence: CASSLSGQNSEAFF. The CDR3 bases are TGCGCCAGCAGCTTGTCGGGACAAAACAGTGAAGCTTTCTTT.

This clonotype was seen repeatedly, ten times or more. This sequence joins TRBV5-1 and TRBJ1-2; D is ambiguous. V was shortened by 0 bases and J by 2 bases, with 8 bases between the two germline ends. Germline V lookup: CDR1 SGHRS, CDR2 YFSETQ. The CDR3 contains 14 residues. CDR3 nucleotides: TGCGCCAGCAGCTTGGAACAGACGAACTATGGCTACACCTTC. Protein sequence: CASSLEQTNYGYTF.

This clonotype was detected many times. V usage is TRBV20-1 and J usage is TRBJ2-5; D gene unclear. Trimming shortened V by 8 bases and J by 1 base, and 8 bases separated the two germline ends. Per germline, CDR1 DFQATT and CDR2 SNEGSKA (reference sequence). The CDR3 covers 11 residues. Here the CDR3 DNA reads TGCAGTCCAACAATCCAAGAGACCCAGTACTTC. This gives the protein CSPTIQETQYF.

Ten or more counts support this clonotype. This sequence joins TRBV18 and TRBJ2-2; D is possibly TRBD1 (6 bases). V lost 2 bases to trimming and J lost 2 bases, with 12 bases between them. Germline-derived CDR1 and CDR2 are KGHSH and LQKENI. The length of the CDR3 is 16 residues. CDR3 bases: TGTGCCAGCTCACCAACGGGACAACAAAACACCGGGGAGCTGTTTTTT. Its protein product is CASSPTGQQNTGELFF.